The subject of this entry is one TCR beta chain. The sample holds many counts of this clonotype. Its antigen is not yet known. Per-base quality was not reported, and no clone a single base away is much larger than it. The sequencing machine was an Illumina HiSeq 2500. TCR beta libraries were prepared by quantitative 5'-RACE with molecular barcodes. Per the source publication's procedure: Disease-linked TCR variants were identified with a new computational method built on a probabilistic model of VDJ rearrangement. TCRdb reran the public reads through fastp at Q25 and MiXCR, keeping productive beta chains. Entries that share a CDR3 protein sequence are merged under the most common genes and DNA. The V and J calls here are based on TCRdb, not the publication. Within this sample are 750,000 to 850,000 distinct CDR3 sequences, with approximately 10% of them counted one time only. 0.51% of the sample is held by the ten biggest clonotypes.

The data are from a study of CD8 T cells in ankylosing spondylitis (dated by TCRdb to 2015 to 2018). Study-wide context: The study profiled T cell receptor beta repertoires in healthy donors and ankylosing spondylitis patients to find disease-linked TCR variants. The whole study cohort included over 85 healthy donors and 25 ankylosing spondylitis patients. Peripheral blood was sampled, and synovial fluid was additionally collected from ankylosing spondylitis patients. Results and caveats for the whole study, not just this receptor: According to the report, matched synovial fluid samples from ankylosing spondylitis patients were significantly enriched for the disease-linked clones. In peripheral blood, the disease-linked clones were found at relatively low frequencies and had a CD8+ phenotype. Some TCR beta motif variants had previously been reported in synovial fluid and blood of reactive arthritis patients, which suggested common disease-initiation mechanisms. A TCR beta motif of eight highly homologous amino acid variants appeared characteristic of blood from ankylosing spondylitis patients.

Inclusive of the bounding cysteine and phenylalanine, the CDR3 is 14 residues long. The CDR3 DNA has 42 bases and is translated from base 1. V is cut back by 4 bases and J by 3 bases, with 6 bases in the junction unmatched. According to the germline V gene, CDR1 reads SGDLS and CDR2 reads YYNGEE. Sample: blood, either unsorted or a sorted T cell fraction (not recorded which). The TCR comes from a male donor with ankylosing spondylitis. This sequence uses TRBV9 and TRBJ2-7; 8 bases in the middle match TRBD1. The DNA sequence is TGTGCCAGCAGCCCGGGACAGGCGGACTACGAGCAGTACTTC. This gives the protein CASSPGQADYEQYF. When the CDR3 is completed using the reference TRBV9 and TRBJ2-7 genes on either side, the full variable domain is DSGVTQTPKHLITATGQRVTLRCSPRSGDLSVYWYQQSLDQGLQFLIQYYNGEERAKGNILERFSAQQFPDLHSELNLSSLELGDSALYFCASSPGQADYEQYFGPGTRLTVT.